This entry is about one TCR beta chain. What it binds is unknown. The CDR3 extends over 14 amino acids. V trimming: 7 bases; J trimming: 4 bases; junction bases outside the gene matches: 8. Per the germline V gene, CDR1 is SGHVS and CDR2 is FNYEAQ. This sample stems from a study of cytomegalovirus exposure and HLA in healthy donors. Broader study findings: Later analysis revealed greater clonal expansion in HLA-associated TCR beta chains than in equally common others. The study listed roughly 160 cytomegalovirus-associated TCR beta chains. Researchers reported in a later analysis that a missense DCLRE1C variant was tied to TCR beta V- and J-gene trimming.

The study ran its PCR with 60 Vbeta and 13 Jbeta primers. TCRdb's copy holds only in-frame clones and misses some; the assay was immunoSEQ multiplex PCR. The sample records about 160,000 clones, approximately 81% being singletons. Sequencing was carried out using PBMCs. The chain joins TRBV7-6 to TRBJ2-3, with 7 bases identical to TRBD1. This receptor was identified in a young woman in good health and CMV-seronegative. The CDR3 protein is CASNMGQSADTQYF. In DNA, the CDR3 is TGTGCCAGCAACATGGGACAGAGCGCAGATACGCAGTATTTT.